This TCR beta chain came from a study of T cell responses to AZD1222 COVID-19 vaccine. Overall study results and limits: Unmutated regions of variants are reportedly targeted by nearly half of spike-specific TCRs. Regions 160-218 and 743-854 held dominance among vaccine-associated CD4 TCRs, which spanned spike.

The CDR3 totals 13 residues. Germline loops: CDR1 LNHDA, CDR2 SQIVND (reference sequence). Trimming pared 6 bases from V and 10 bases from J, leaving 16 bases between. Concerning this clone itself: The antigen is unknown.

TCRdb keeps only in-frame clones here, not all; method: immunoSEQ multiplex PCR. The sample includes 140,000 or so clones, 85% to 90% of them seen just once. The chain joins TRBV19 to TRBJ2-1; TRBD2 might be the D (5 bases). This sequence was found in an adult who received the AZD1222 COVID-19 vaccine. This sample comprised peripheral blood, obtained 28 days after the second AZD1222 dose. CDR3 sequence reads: CASSLTDGGEQFF. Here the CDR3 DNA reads TGTGCCAGTAGCCTGACGGACGGAGGAGAGCAGTTCTTC.